These 26 T cell receptor beta chains were all obtained from the same sample, sequenced in a study of shared clonotypes between healthy human individuals. The protocol was immunoSEQ multiplex PCR, while the TCRdb copy is restricted to in-frame clones and leaves out a portion. Of some 2,400,000 clones listed, nearly 97% were seen once; the top ten hold over 0.1%. The sample was naive CD4+ T cells sorted from blood. Subset denoted: CD45RA+ positively selected. These receptor sequences come from a man aged 18 to 35 in good health.

The chain recombines TRBV19 with TRBJ2-3; weak D call: TRBD2 (6 bases). The CDR3 has 15 amino acids. Per the germline V gene, CDR1 is LNHDA and CDR2 is SQIVND (reference sequence). V dropped 6 bases and J dropped 1 base, with 14 bases sitting between them. CDR3 amino acids: CASRRRAPGTDTQYF. The DNA of the CDR3 is TGTGCCAGTAGGAGGAGGGCGCCCGGCACAGATACGCAGTATTTT.

In the case of this clone: Other DNA sequences within the sample encode an identical CDR3. This chain connects TRBV4-1 to TRBJ2-7; 8 positions match TRBD2. The CDR3 runs to 15 residues. Germline assignment: CDR1 MGHRA and CDR2 YSYEKL. After removal of 1 base from V and 7 bases from J, the junction contained 9 bases not matched to a gene. DNA of the CDR3: TGCGCCAGCAGCCAAGGTTTAGCGGGGAGAGGAGAGCAGTACTTC. As protein: CASSQGLAGRGEQYF.

The chain employs TRBV10-3 and TRBJ1-3; TRBD1 agrees at 8 bases. The V and J ends lost 6 bases and 8 bases, in that order; junction bases with no gene match: 15. Germline lookup yields CDR1 ENHRY and CDR2 SYGVKD. The length of the CDR3 is 16 residues. CDR3 bases: TGTGCCATCAGATCGATACAGGGGGTCGGGCGAGACACCATATATTTT. Residues: CAIRSIQGVGRDTIYF.

V is TRBV5-1 and J is TRBJ2-5, with no clear D. The V end was cut by 4 bases, the J end by 5 bases, with 12 bases between. CDR3 length: 13 residues. The V gene's germline CDR1 is SGHRS and CDR2 YFSETQ. Here the CDR3 reads CASSGWTRETQYF. CDR3 coding DNA: TGCGCCAGCAGCGGGTGGACCCGGGAGACCCAGTACTTC.

The chain links TRBV12-5 to TRBJ1-2, with a possible D match to TRBD1 (6 bases). The CDR3 contains 14 residues. CDR1 LGHNT and CDR2 FRNRAP come from the germline V gene. V lost 0 bases and J lost 6, with 11 bases in between. The CDR3 nucleotides read TGTGCTAGTGGTTTGGTACGCAGGGGCAATGGCTACACCTTC. This translates into CASGLVRRGNGYTF.

This clone was detected once. This chain joins TRBV6-5 and TRBJ2-1; 7 bases match TRBD2. J lost 6 bases, V lost 2 bases, and 7 bases had no gene match. Per germline, CDR1 MNHEY and CDR2 SVGAGI. The CDR3 is made up of 15 amino acids. The CDR3 loop reads CASSYDLAVGNEQFF. The CDR3 bases are TGTGCCAGCAGTTACGACCTAGCGGTTGGCAATGAGCAGTTCTTC.

CDR3 DNA: TGTGCCAGCAGTTACGTTCCAGCAATGAACACTGAAGCTTTCTTT. Its translation: CASSYVPAMNTEAFF. V and J are TRBV6-5 and TRBJ1-1; D uncertain. Trimming left V 2 bases short and J 0 bases short, with 10 bases between. Per germline, CDR1 MNHEY and CDR2 SVGAGI. This CDR3 has 15 amino acids.

The V gene is TRBV5-1, the J gene TRBJ1-1; TRBD1 matches at 11 bases. The germline V gene has CDR1 SGHRS and CDR2 YFSETQ. This CDR3 comprises 16 residues. V gave up 2 bases and J gave up 0 bases; unmatched junction bases: 3. The CDR3 is CASSFGQGAMNTEAFF. In DNA form, the CDR3 reads TGCGCCAGCAGCTTCGGACAGGGGGCTATGAACACTGAAGCTTTCTTT.

This chain uses TRBV18 with TRBJ2-2; perhaps TRBD1 as D (6 bases). The V gene's germline CDR1 is KGHSH and CDR2 LQKENI. Trimming took 3 bases from V and 7 from J, leaving 9 bases between them. This CDR3 region has 13 residues. CDR3 in DNA: TGTGCCAGCTCACCCCAGGGGAACGGGGAGCTGTTTTTT. Protein product: CASSPQGNGELFF.

This chain connects TRBV10-3 to TRBJ1-3; TRBD1 might be the D (6 bases). V was trimmed by 0 bases and J by 3 bases, leaving 12 bases between them. From germline, CDR1 is ENHRY and CDR2 SYGVKD. The CDR3 spans 16 residues. This CDR3 is CAISESRGAIGNTIYF. DNA for the CDR3: TGTGCCATCAGTGAGTCCCGGGGGGCGATTGGAAACACCATATATTTT.

A remark on this clone: This sample includes further DNA sequences coding for the same CDR3. The rearrangement uses TRBV19 and TRBJ2-3, with 9 positions matching TRBD2. This CDR3 contains 15 residues. Germline CDR1 and CDR2: LNHDA and SQIVND (reference sequence). V trimming: 5 bases; J trimming: 0 bases; junction bases outside the gene matches: 3. CDR3: CASSPTSGSTDTQYF. The CDR3 nucleotides read TGTGCCAGTAGTCCGACTAGCGGAAGCACAGATACGCAGTATTTT.

The V and J genes are TRBV6-6 and TRBJ1-5; 12 bases agree with TRBD1. V trimming: 6 bases; J trimming: 5 bases; junction bases outside the gene matches: 8. The CDR3 length is 16 residues. The germline CDR1 and CDR2 sequences are MNHNY and SVGAGI (reference sequence). The CDR3: CASSRGQGAPDQPQHF. In nucleotides, the CDR3 is TGTGCCAGCAGCCGGGGACAGGGGGCGCCGGATCAGCCCCAGCATTTT.

The V call is TRBV9, the J call TRBJ2-6, with a possible D match to TRBD2 (5 bases). V lost 0 bases to trimming and J lost 0 bases, with 10 bases between them. Per germline, CDR1 SGDLS and CDR2 YYNGEE. The CDR3 loop spans 17 amino acids. This chain's CDR3 is CASSVAGLPSGANVLTF. CDR3 nucleotides: TGTGCCAGCAGCGTAGCCGGACTTCCCTCTGGGGCCAACGTCCTGACTTTC.

This chain links TRBV6-1 with TRBJ1-2; D call uncertain. The CDR3 is 13 amino acids. CDR1 MNHNS and CDR2 SASEGT come from the germline V gene. Trimming left V 5 bases short and J 2 bases short, with 9 bases between. CDR3 nucleotide sequence: TGTGCCAGCAGTTATGACGTGAACTATGGCTACACCTTC. Amino acid sequence: CASSYDVNYGYTF.

The chain joins TRBV5-1 to TRBJ1-4; 9 bases match TRBD1. The CDR3 runs 15 residues. Trimming at V came to 6 bases and at J to 6 bases, leaving 9 bases not matched to a gene. Germline assignment: CDR1 SGHRS and CDR2 YFSETQ. CDR3: CASTHRGQGHEKLFF. The CDR3 nucleotides read TGCGCCAGCACCCATAGGGGACAGGGCCATGAAAAACTGTTTTTT. The complete variable domain, with remaining parts taken from reference TRBV5-1 and TRBJ1-4, reads KAGVTQTPRYLIKTRGQQVTLSCSPISGHRSVSWYQQTPGQGLQFLFEYFSETQRNKGNFPGRFSGRQFSNSRSEMNVSTLELGDSALYLCASTHRGQGHEKLFFGSGTQLSVL.

The genes are TRBV5-1 and TRBJ2-6, with TRBD1 matching over 7 bases. Trimming took 0 bases from V and 4 from J; bases not matched to a gene: 4. Germline V gene sequence: CDR1 SGHRS, CDR2 YFSETQ. This CDR3 region has 16 residues. Here the CDR3 reads CASSLVGGSGANVLTF. The CDR3 DNA sequence: TGCGCCAGCAGCTTGGTAGGGGGCTCCGGGGCCAACGTCCTGACTTTC.

The rearrangement uses TRBV2 and TRBJ2-1; D is perhaps TRBD1 (5 bases). The CDR3 covers 14 residues. Germline V gives CDR1 SNHLY, CDR2 FYNNEI. V was pared by 8 bases and J by 6 bases, with 17 bases between. CDR3 nucleotides: TGTGCCAGCGGGATGTCGGACAATTCCAATGAGCAGTTCTTC. The encoded protein is CASGMSDNSNEQFF. The variable domain in full, with the rest retrieved from reference TRBV2 and TRBJ2-1, is EPEVTQTPSHQVTQMGQEVILRCVPISNHLYFYWYRQILGQKVEFLVSFYNNEISEKSEIFDDQFSVERPDGSNFTLKIRSTKLEDSAMYFCASGMSDNSNEQFFGPGTRLTVL.

The genes are TRBV11-2 and TRBJ2-7; either TRBD1 or TRBD2 may supply D (5 bases each). Germline V lookup: CDR1 SGHAT, CDR2 FQNNGV. V was clipped by 1 base and J by 6 bases, with 10 bases between them. This CDR3 comprises 13 residues. The CDR3, as DNA: TGTGCCAGCAGCTTAGCCGAGGGGTTCGAGCAGTACTTC. Protein sequence: CASSLAEGFEQYF.

The rearrangement links TRBV5-1 to TRBJ2-5; 13 positions match TRBD2. Trimming took 2 bases from V and 4 from J; bases not matched to a gene: 11. Germline values: CDR1 SGHRS, CDR2 YFSETQ. The length of the CDR3 is 18 residues. The CDR3 DNA reads TGCGCCAGCAGCTTCGGACTAGCGGGAGTGGGGACGGGAGAGACCCAGTACTTC. Its translation: CASSFGLAGVGTGETQYF.

This sequence joins TRBV6-1 and TRBJ2-3; D is ambiguous. V lost 2 bases and J 3 bases, leaving 3 bases between the germline ends. This CDR3 spans 12 amino acids. Germline values: CDR1 MNHNS, CDR2 SASEGT. The CDR3 DNA reads TGTGCCAGCAGTGAACAAACAGATACGCAGTATTTT. Translation: CASSEQTDTQYF.

This clone has just one count. V usage is TRBV7-2 and J usage is TRBJ1-4, with 7 bases that match TRBD1. The J segment lost 6 bases and the V segment lost 2 bases, leaving 6 bases of the junction unmatched. This CDR3 has 15 residues. Germline V gene sequence: CDR1 SGHTA, CDR2 FQGNSA. This chain's CDR3 is CASSLRAGGDEKLFF. The CDR3 DNA sequence: TGTGCCAGCAGCTTAAGGGCAGGGGGGGATGAAAAACTGTTTTTT.

This chain uses TRBV6-5 with TRBJ2-7; D is uncertain. Trimming left V 5 bases short and J 3 bases short, with 8 bases between. The CDR3 contains 12 residues. From germline, CDR1 is MNHEY and CDR2 SVGAGI. The CDR3 loop reads CASSQLGYEQYF. CDR3 nucleotides: TGTGCCAGCAGTCAGCTAGGCTACGAGCAGTACTTC.

The rearrangement links TRBV10-3 to TRBJ2-1; D perhaps matches TRBD1 (6 bases). Germline V CDR1 and CDR2: ENHRY, SYGVKD. CDR3 length: 14 amino acids. V was pared by 8 bases and J by 5 bases, with 16 bases between. The CDR3 DNA sequence: TGTGCCATCCGACCACAGGGCCCACACAATGAGCAGTTCTTC. This gives the protein CAIRPQGPHNEQFF.

This chain joins TRBV29-1 and TRBJ1-6; D may be TRBD1 (5 bases). V shed 0 bases and J shed 1 base, with 16 bases lying between them. This CDR3 has 18 residues. The germline V gene encodes CDR1 SQVTM and CDR2 ANQGSEA. The CDR3 coding sequence is TGCAGCGTTGAAGATTGGGCAGGGAGGTTGTCCTATAATTCACCCCTCCACTTT. Its protein product is CSVEDWAGRLSYNSPLHF. The variable domain in full, completed from reference TRBV29-1 and TRBJ1-6, reads SAVISQKPSRDICQRGTSLTIQCQVDSQVTMMFWYRQQPGQSLTLIATANQGSEATYESGFVIDKFPISRPNLTFSTLTVSNMSPEDSSIYLCSVEDWAGRLSYNSPLHFGNGTRLTVT.

The rearrangement links TRBV28 to TRBJ2-7; D unclear. The V gene's germline CDR1 is MDHEN and CDR2 SYDVKM. The CDR3 extends over 16 amino acids. Trimming took 5 bases from V and 0 from J, leaving 17 bases between them. CDR3 sequence reads: CASSPQAYFTSYEQYF. The CDR3 DNA follows: TGTGCCAGCAGTCCTCAAGCTTACTTTACCTCCTACGAGCAGTACTTC.

The chain carries TRBV4-2 and TRBJ2-4, with 11 positions matching TRBD2. Losses at the gene ends were 1 base for V and 1 base for J; bases not matched to a gene: 0. The CDR3 is 16 residues long. Per the germline V gene, CDR1 is LGHNA and CDR2 is YNFKEQ. The CDR3 here is CASSQGTSGAKNIQYF. In DNA, the CDR3 is TGTGCCAGCAGCCAAGGGACTAGCGGGGCCAAAAACATTCAGTACTTC.